This T cell receptor beta chain was identified during a study of tumor-infiltrating lymphocytes in primary liver carcinoma. Looking at the study overall: The tumors ranged from about 4.2 to 11 cm across and fell within stage T1-T3 N0M0.

Alongside blood RNA obtained from unsorted whole blood, germline DNA was also extracted. Patients were chronically HBV-infected and treatment-naive. This clonotype was counted ten times or more. Total RNA (around 500 ng) served as template for TCR beta cDNA synthesis primed by a constant-region primer. Slightly modified ARM-PCR served as the procedure for the TCR beta libraries. These libraries came from three rounds of nested multiplex PCR. TCRdb redid the calling of the multiplex PCR reads with MiXCR, one entry per CDR3 protein. The sample shows hundreds of thousands of distinct CDR3 sequences, roughly 60% of them seen only once. The specimen sequenced was peripheral blood. This TCR was sampled from a woman aged 25 to 39 with primary liver carcinoma and hepatitis B virus infection.

The CDR3 region is CASSRRGHYGYTF. DNA for the CDR3: TGTGCCAGCAGCCGCAGGGGCCACTATGGCTACACCTTC. J is TRBJ1-2 and V is TRBV12-3 or TRBV12-4; D is perhaps TRBD1 (6 bases). V lost 6 bases and J 3 bases, leaving 11 bases between the germline ends. The CDR3 covers 13 residues.